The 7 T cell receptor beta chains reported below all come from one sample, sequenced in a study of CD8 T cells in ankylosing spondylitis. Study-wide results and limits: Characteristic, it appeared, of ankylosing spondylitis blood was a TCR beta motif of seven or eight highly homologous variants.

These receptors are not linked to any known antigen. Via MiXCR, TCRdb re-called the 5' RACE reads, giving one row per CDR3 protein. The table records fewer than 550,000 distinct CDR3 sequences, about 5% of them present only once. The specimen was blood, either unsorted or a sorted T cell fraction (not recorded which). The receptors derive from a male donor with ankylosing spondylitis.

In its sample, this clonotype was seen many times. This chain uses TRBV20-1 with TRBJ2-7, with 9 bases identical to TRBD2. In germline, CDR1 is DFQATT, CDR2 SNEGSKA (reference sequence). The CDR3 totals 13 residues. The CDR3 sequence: CSFETSGTYEQYF. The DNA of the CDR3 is TGCAGCTTTGAGACTAGCGGTACCTACGAGCAGTACTTC.

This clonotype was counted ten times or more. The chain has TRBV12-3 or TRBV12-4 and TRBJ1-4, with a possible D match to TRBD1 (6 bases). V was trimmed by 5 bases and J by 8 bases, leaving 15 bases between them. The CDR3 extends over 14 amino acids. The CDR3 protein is CASSPGQIREKLFF. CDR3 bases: TGTGCCAGCAGTCCAGGACAGATTCGCGAAAAACTGTTTTTT.

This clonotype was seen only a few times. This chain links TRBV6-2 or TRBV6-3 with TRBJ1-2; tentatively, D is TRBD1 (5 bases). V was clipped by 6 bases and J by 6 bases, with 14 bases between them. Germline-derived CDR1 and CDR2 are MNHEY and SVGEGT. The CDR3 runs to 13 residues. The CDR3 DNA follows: TGTGCCAGCAGACCCGACAGATTCAATGGCTACACCTTC. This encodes CASRPDRFNGYTF.

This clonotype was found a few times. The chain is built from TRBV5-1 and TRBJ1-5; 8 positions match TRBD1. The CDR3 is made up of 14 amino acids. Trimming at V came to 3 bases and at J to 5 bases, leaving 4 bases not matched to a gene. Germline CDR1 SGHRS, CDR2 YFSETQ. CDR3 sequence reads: CASSSTGADQPQHF. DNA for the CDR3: TGCGCCAGCAGCTCGACAGGGGCGGATCAGCCCCAGCATTTT.

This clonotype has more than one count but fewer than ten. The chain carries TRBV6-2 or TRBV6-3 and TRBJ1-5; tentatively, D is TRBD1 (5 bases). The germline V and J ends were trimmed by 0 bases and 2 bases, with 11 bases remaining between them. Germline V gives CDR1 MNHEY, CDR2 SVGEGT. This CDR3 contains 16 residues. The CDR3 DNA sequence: TGTGCCAGCAGTTACTCGAGATCGACAGGCAATCAGCCCCAGCATTTT. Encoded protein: CASSYSRSTGNQPQHF.

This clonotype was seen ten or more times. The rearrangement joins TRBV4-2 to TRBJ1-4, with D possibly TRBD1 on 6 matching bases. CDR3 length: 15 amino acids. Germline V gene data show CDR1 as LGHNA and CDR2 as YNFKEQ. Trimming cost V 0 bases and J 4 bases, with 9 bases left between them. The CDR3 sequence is CASSQDGGINEKLFF. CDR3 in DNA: TGTGCCAGCAGCCAAGATGGGGGCATTAATGAAAAACTGTTTTTT.

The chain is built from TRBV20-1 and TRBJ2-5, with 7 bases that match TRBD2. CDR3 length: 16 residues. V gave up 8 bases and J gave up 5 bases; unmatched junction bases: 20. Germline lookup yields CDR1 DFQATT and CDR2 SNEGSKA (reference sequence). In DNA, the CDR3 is TGCAGTCCACCCGGGGGGAGGCCCCCTACCCCGGAGACCCAGTACTTC. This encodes CSPPGGRPPTPETQYF.